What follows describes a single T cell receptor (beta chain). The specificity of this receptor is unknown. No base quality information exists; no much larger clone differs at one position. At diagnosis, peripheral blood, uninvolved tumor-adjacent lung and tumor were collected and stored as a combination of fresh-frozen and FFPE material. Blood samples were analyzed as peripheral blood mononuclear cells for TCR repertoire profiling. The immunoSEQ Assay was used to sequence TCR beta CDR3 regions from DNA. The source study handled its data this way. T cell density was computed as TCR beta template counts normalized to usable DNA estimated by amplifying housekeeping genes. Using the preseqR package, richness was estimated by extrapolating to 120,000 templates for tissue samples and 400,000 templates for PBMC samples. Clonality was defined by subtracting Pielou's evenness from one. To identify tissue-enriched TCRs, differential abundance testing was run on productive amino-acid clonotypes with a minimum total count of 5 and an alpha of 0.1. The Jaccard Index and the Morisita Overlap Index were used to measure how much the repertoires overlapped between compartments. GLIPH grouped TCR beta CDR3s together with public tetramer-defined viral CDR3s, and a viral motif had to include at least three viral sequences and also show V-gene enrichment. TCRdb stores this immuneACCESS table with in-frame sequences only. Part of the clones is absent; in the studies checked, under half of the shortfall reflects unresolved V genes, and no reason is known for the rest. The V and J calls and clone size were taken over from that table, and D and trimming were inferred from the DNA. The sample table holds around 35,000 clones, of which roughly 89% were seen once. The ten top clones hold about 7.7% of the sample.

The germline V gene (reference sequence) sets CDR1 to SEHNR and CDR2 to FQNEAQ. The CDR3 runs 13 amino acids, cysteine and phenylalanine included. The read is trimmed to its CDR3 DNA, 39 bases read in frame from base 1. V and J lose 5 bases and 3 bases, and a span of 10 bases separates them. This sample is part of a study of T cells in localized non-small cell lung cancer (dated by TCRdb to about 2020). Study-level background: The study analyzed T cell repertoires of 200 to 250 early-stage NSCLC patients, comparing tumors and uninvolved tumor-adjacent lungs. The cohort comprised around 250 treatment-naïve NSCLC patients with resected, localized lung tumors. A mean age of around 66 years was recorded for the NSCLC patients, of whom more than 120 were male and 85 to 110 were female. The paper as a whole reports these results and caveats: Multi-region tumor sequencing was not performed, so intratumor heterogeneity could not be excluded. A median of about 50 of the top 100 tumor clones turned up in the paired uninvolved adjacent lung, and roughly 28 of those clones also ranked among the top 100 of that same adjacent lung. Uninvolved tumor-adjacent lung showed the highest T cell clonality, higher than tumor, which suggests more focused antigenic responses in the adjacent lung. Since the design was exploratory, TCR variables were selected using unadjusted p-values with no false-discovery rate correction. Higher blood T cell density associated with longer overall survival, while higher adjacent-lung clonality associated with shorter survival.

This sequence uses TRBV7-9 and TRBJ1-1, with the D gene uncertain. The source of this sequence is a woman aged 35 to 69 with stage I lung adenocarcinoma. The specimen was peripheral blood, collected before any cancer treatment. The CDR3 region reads CASSPHGDTEAFF. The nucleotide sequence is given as TGTGCCAGCAGCCCCCACGGAGACACTGAAGCTTTCTTT.